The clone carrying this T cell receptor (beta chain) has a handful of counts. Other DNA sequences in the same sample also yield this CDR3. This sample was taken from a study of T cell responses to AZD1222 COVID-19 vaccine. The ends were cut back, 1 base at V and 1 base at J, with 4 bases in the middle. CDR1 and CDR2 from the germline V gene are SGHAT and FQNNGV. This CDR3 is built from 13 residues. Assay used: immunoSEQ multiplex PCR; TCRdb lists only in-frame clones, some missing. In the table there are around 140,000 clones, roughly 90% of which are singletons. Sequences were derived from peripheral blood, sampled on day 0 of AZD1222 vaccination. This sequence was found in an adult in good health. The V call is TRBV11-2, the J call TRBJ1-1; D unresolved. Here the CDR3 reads CASSLGANTEAFF. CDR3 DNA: TGTGCCAGCAGCTTAGGGGCGAACACTGAAGCTTTCTTT.